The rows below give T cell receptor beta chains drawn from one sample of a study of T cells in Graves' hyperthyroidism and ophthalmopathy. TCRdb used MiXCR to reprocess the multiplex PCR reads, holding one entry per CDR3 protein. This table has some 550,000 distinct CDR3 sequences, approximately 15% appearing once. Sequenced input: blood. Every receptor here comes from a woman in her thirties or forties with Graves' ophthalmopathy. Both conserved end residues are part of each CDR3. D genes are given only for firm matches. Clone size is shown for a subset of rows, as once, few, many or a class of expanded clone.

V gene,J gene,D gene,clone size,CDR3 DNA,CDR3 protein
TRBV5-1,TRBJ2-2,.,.,TGCGCCAGCAGAATCGGGACGGTGCAGGTCACCGGGGAGCTGTTTTTT,CASRIGTVQVTGELFF
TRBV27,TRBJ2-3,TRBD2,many,TGTGCCAGCAGAGATAGCGGGACTAGCACAGATACGCAGTATTTT,CASRDSGTSTDTQYF
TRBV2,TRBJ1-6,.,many,TGTGCCAGCACCAAAAGGGGGGTGGATAATTCACCCCTCCACTTT,CASTKRGVDNSPLHF
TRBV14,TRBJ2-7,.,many,TGTGCCAGCAGCCAAGCCAGGGGGGTAGCCTACGAGCAGTACTTC,CASSQARGVAYEQYF
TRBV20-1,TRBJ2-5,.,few,TGCAGTACATCGGACAGACCCGGGAGGTACTTC,CSTSDRPGRYF
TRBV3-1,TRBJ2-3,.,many,TGTGCCAGCAGCCCTACTAGAACTAGCACAGATACGCAGTATTTT,CASSPTRTSTDTQYF
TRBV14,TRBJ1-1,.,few,TGTGCCAGCAGCCAAAATATATGGACTGAAGCTTTCTTT,CASSQNIWTEAFF
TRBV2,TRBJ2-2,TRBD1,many,TGTGCCAGCAGTGGACAGGGGGTTGGGAACACCGGGGAGCTGTTTTTT,CASSGQGVGNTGELFF
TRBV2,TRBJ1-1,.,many,TGTGCCACCGGCCGGGGGATGAGTGCTTTCTTT,CATGRGMSAFF
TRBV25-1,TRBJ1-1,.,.,TGTGCCAGCAGACCCCGTGGCGGGGGAACTGAAGCTTTCTTT,CASRPRGGGTEAFF
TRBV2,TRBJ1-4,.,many,TGTGCCAGCCGACGACTGACAGCAACTAATGAAAAACTGTTTTTT,CASRRLTATNEKLFF
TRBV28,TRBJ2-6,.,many,TGTGCCAGCAGTTTAATACCCACTGGTGGGGCTGGGGCCAACGTCCTGACTTTC,CASSLIPTGGAGANVLTF
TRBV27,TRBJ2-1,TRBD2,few,TGTGCCAGCAGTTTATCGGCTAGCGGGAGGGTCGGGCAGTTCTTC,CASSLSASGRVGQFF
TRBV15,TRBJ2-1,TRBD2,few,TGTGCCACCAGCATCCGGACTAGCGGAGACCTTGAGCAGTTCTTC,CATSIRTSGDLEQFF
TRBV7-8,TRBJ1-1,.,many,TGTGCCAGCAGCTTAGCAGGACAGCTATTTAACACTGAAGCTTTCTTT,CASSLAGQLFNTEAFF
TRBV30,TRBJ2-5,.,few,TGTGCCTGGAAATACCAAGAGACCCAGTACTTC,CAWKYQETQYF
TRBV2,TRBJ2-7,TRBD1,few,TGTGCCAGCACCCGCAGGGGACAGGTCTACGAGCAGTACTTC,CASTRRGQVYEQYF
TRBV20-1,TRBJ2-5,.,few,TGCAGTGCTAGCATACCAGACAGGCAAGAGACCCAGTACTTC,CSASIPDRQETQYF
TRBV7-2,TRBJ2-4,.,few,TGTGCCAGCAGCTTAACCGGGACCACGGGGTTCATTCAGTACTTC,CASSLTGTTGFIQYF
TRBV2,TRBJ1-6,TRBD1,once,TGTGCCAGCATCTTACAGGGGACCTCCTATAATTCACCCCTCCACTTT,CASILQGTSYNSPLHF
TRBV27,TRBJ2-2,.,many,TGTGCCAGCAGTCCGACGTGGGGGACCGGGGAGCTGTTTTTT,CASSPTWGTGELFF
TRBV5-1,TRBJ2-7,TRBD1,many,TGCGCCAGTAGGTTAGGGGGACAGGGGTCCCCCTACGAGCAGTACTTC,CASRLGGQGSPYEQYF
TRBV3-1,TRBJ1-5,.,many,TGTGCCAGCAGCCAAGATATTTCTCAGCCCCAGCATTTT,CASSQDISQPQHF
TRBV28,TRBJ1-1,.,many,TGTGCCAGCAGTTCCTTAGTAGAGGGACCTGAAGCTTTCTTT,CASSSLVEGPEAFF
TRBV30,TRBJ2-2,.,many,TGTGCCTGGAAGAACACCGGGGAGCTGTTTTTT,CAWKNTGELFF
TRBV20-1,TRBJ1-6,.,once,TGCAGTGCGGTGACAGGAAGATTCTCCTATAATTCACCCCTCCACTTT,CSAVTGRFSYNSPLHF
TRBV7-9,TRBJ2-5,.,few,TGTGCCAGCAGCTTAATCGGGACAGAGACCCAGTACTTC,CASSLIGTETQYF
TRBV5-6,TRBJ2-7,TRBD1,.,TGTGCCAGCAGCTTGTATCCAGGGACAGGAACCTACGAGCAGTACTTC,CASSLYPGTGTYEQYF
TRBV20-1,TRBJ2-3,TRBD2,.,TGCAGTGCTACCCGTGGCGGGAGTAGTATAGATACGCAGTATTTT,CSATRGGSSIDTQYF
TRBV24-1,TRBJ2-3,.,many,TGTGCCACCAACCGGGACTCCACAGATACGCAGTATTTT,CATNRDSTDTQYF
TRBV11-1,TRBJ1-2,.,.,TGTGCCAGCAGCTTTTCCAAGGAAATTGGCTACACCTTC,CASSFSKEIGYTF
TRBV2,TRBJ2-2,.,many,TGTGCCAGCAGTGAGGGCTGGACCGGGGAGCTGTTTTTT,CASSEGWTGELFF
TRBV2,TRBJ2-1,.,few,TGTGCCAGCAATCGTGGGGCGGGTGAGCAGTTCTTC,CASNRGAGEQFF
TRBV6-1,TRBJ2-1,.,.,TGTGCCAGCCGTGAGTCTGCTAGCGCCTACTACAATGAGCAGTTCTTC,CASRESASAYYNEQFF
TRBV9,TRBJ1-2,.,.,TGTGCCAGCAGCTCTAGTTGGGCTTATGGCTACACCTTC,CASSSSWAYGYTF
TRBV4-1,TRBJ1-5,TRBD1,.,TGCGCCAGCAGCCAAGTCTCGGACAGGTATCAGCCCCAGCATTTT,CASSQVSDRYQPQHF
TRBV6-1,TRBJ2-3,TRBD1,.,TGTGCCAGCAGAAGCACCGGGACAGGGTCCTATACGCAGTATTTT,CASRSTGTGSYTQYF
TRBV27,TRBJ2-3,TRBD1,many,TGTGCCAGCAGTTTAAACAGGGGTAGCACAGATACGCAGTATTTT,CASSLNRGSTDTQYF
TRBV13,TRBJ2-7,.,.,TGTGCCAGCAGCTTAGCGGGACTCACGGACTACGAGCAGTACTTC,CASSLAGLTDYEQYF
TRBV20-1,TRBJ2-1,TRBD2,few,TGCAGTGCTAGGTATGCTAGCGGGGGATTGAATGAGCAGTTCTTC,CSARYASGGLNEQFF
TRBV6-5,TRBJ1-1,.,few,TGTGCCAGCAGTTACGGCGGGGGCGGCGGGGACACTGAAGCTTTCTTT,CASSYGGGGGDTEAFF
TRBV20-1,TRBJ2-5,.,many,TGCAGTGCTAGAGATCTGGAGGGGAGGGAGACCCAGTACTTC,CSARDLEGRETQYF
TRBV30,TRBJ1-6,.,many,TGTGCCTGGAGTCTACAACCCTTTTCGGCAGGAGGGACCCTCCACTTT,CAWSLQPFSAGGTLHF
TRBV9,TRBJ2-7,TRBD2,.,TGTGCCAGCAGCCGGACTAGCGGGGGACCTTGGGAGCAGTACTTC,CASSRTSGGPWEQYF
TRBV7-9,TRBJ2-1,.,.,TGTGCCAGCAGCCAAAGGGTTGGAGGCTACAATGAGCAGTTCTTC,CASSQRVGGYNEQFF
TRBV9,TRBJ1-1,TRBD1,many,TGTGCCAGCAGCGTCGGGACAGTTTACACTGAAGCTTTCTTT,CASSVGTVYTEAFF
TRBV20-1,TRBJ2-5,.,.,TGCAGTGCTAGAGATGGGGTGTGGGCTGGGAGGAAAGAGACCCAGTACTTC,CSARDGVWAGRKETQYF
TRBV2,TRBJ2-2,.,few,TGTGCCAGCAGCAATCTAGGGTCCGGGGAGCTGTTTTTT,CASSNLGSGELFF
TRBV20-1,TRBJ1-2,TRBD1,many,TGCAGTGCCGTCTCCGGGACAGACTATGGCTACACCTTC,CSAVSGTDYGYTF
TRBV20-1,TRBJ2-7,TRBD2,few,TGCAGTGCTAGAGGGGGGACTAGCGGGTCTGAGCAGTACTTC,CSARGGTSGSEQYF
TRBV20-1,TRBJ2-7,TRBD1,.,TGCAGTGCTGAACAGGGGCTGTCCTACGAGCAGTACTTC,CSAEQGLSYEQYF
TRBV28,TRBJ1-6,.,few,TGTGCCAGCAGTTTTGCCGGGGCCAGACCGAAGGTTTCACCCCTCCACTTT,CASSFAGARPKVSPLHF
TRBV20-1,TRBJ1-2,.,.,TGCAGTGCTACTTCCCTCGACAGTGGTTATGGCTACACCTTC,CSATSLDSGYGYTF
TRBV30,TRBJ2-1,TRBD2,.,TGTGCCTGGAGTGGGGTGGGCGGGGGGTACATAAATTCATACAATGAGCAGTTCTTC,CAWSGVGGGYINSYNEQFF
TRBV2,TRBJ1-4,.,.,TGTGCCAGCTTAAGGGGAACGGAGGGAAAACTGTTTTTT,CASLRGTEGKLFF